This T cell receptor (beta chain) was obtained from a study of shared clonotypes between healthy human individuals. Researchers partitioned CD4+ cells into CD45RA+ naive and CD45RA-negative memory subsets. Germline loops: CDR1 SGHAT, CDR2 FQNNGV. The CDR3 has 13 amino acids. Trimming took 4 bases from V and 1 from J, leaving 7 bases between them. This table comes from immunoSEQ multiplex PCR, and its TCRdb copy is limited to in-frame clones, with some not included. The data contain some 900,000 clones, 60% to 85% of them seen just once; the ten biggest clones take up 1.5%. This rearrangement joins TRBV11-2 to TRBJ1-1; D remains ambiguous. This clonotype was sampled from a man aged 18 to 29 in good health. Sequencing used memory CD4+ T cells sorted from blood. Regarding subset: CD45RA-negative fraction. The DNA for the CDR3 is TGTGCCAGCAGCTCCCGAGGGAACACTGAAGCTTTCTTT. It translates to CASSSRGNTEAFF. Drawing the rest from reference TRBV11-2 and TRBJ1-1, the complete variable domain is EAGVAQSPRYKIIEKRQSVAFWCNPISGHATLYWYQQILGQGPKLLIQFQNNGVVDDSQLPKDRFSAERLKGVDSTLKIQPAKLEDSAVYLCASSSRGNTEAFFGQGTRLTVV.